The following is a T cell receptor (beta chain) sequence with its context. Its specificity is not known. Donors included only healthy HIV-negative adults lacking recent acute infections or vaccinations. Germline loops: CDR1 GTSNPN, CDR2 SVGIG (reference sequence). The CDR3 runs 11 residues. Trimming removed 4 bases from V and 3 bases from J, with 6 bases in between. The sample originates from a study of shared clonotypes between healthy human individuals. An assay was performed, and its level was deep. Data came from immunoSEQ multiplex PCR; TCRdb stores just in-frame clones and leaves some out. The sample holds some 2,400,000 clones; under 97% are singletons and the top ten take 0.1% to 0.15%. Study conclusions and caveats: Estimated richness values were generally larger in naive subsets than in memory subsets. Among several donors, about 4.6% of naive CD4 clonotypes were found in common.

The chain recombines TRBV30 with TRBJ2-5, with no clear D. Sequencing was performed on naive CD4+ T cells sorted from blood. Subset: CD45RA+ positively selected. The receptor comes from a man between 18 and 35 years old in good health. CDR3 nucleotide sequence: TGTGCCTGGAAAGTGGAAGAGACCCAGTACTTC. Translating it yields CAWKVEETQYF.